These 24 T cell receptor beta chains came from one sample sequenced in a study of CD4 T cells in relation to SARS-CoV-2 and coronaviruses (dated by TCRdb to the early 2020s). For these receptors, no antigen is known. CD4+ T cells from unexposed donors were collected before the COVID-19 pandemic (2011-2018). After approximately 11 days of culture, CD4+ T cells were isolated with the EasySep CD4+ T cell isolation kit. Preparation of the library involved the immunoSEQ multiplex PCR assay. TCRdb carries this immuneACCESS record with in-frame sequences only. Its versions omit some clonotypes, under half of them owing to an unresolved V gene in the studies checked, with the rest unexplained. The sample profile shows some 21,000 clones; 65% to 80% of them were found once. In total, the top ten clones hold around 15% of the sample. The material sequenced was CD4+ T cells from PBMCs, cultured in vitro. The receptor set was obtained from a human donor in good health.

This rearrangement joins TRBV7-9 to TRBJ2-3, with a tentative D call TRBD2 (6 bases). Trimming cost V 4 bases and J 3 bases, with 14 bases left between them. Germline loops: CDR1 SEHNR, CDR2 FQNEAQ (reference sequence). The CDR3 spans 15 residues. The CDR3 loop is CASSSRLEATDTQYF. CDR3 bases: TGTGCCAGCAGCTCACGACTAGAGGCAACAGATACGCAGTATTTT.

This clone has just a few counts. In nucleotides, the CDR3 is TGTGCCAGCAGGCAAGGACAGGGAGGCACTGAAGCTTTCTTT. Its protein product is CASRQGQGGTEAFF. The genes are TRBV7-9 and TRBJ1-1; 8 nucleotides match TRBD1. This CDR3 is 14 amino acids long. J lost 4 bases, V lost 6 bases, and 7 bases had no gene match. Germline CDR1 and CDR2: SEHNR and FQNEAQ (reference sequence).

V and J are TRBV7-2 and TRBJ2-1; a weak D match, TRBD1 (6 bases). The CDR3 covers 15 residues. From germline, CDR1 is SGHTA and CDR2 FQGNSA. Deletions cut 4 bases from V and 9 bases from J, with 19 bases between. The CDR3, as DNA: TGTGCCAGCAGCTCTTATTCCGGGACATCAATTGAGCAGTTCTTC. Its translation is CASSSYSGTSIEQFF. Full variable domain (missing parts from reference TRBV7-2 and TRBJ2-1): GAGVSQSPSNKVTEKGKDVELRCDPISGHTALYWYRQSLGQGLEFLIYFQGNSAPDKSGLPSDRFSAERTGGSVSTLTIQRTQQEDSAVYLCASSSYSGTSIEQFFGPGTRLTVL.

The genes are TRBV6-6 and TRBJ2-1, with D possibly matching TRBD1 (6 bases). Germline loops: CDR1 MNHNY, CDR2 SVGAGI (reference sequence). This CDR3 spans 15 amino acids. Trimming removed 5 bases at V and 10 bases at J, with 21 bases between. The CDR3 bases are TGTGCCAGCAGTCACGGGTTCGGGACACTTGGGGAGCAGTTCTTC. Its protein is CASSHGFGTLGEQFF.

This clone was picked up one time. The chain has TRBV4-3 and TRBJ2-2, with 7 bases that match TRBD1. From germline, CDR1 is LGHNA and CDR2 YSLEER. The CDR3 covers 16 residues. Germline trimming cut 0 bases from V and 10 bases from J; bases unmatched to any gene: 11. The DNA of the CDR3 is TGCGCCAGCAGCCAAGAAGTCCATCGAGGGGGCGAGGAGCTGTTTTTT. This encodes CASSQEVHRGGEELFF.

The chain carries TRBV7-2 and TRBJ2-5; D call uncertain. CDR3 length: 13 residues. From germline, CDR1 is SGHTA and CDR2 FQGNSA. Trimming stripped 5 bases from V and 7 bases from J, with 14 bases between. This chain's CDR3 is CASSQTPKGTQYF. CDR3 nucleotide sequence: TGTGCCAGCAGCCAGACTCCCAAGGGGACCCAGTACTTC.

The chain uses TRBV10-3 and TRBJ1-2; 10 bases align to TRBD1. This CDR3 has 18 amino acids. J was trimmed by 3 bases and V by 4 bases; bases with no gene match: 14. CDR1 and CDR2 (germline): ENHRY, SYGVKD. CDR3 sequence: CAISGGGTGVFLDYGYTF. Written as DNA, the CDR3 is TGTGCCATCAGTGGAGGCGGGACAGGGGTCTTCCTGGACTATGGCTACACCTTC.

The chain employs TRBV5-6 and TRBJ1-2; D is ambiguous. This CDR3 has 14 residues. V lost 1 base and J lost 8, with 15 bases in between. CDR1 and CDR2 from the germline V gene are SGHDT and YYEEEE. The CDR3 DNA reads as TGTGCCAGCAGCTTGTTAGGTGGGAGTATGGGCTACACCTTC. Its protein is CASSLLGGSMGYTF.

This clone was found a few times. The rearrangement joins TRBV5-4 to TRBJ2-1; possibly TRBD2 for D (5 bases). Trimming shortened V by 1 base and J by 9 bases, and 20 bases separated the two germline ends. In germline, CDR1 is SGHNT, CDR2 YYREEE (reference sequence). There are 16 residues in the CDR3. CDR3: CASSLKAAGSHLEQFF. In DNA form, the CDR3 reads TGTGCCAGCAGCTTGAAGGCCGCGGGCTCTCACCTTGAGCAGTTCTTC.

This clone ranks as medium-sized. The chain recombines TRBV5-1 with TRBJ2-1; D is unresolved. Between the trimmed V and J ends, which lost 4 bases and 4 bases, there was a span of 12 bases. Germline loops: CDR1 SGHRS, CDR2 YFSETQ. This CDR3 is 14 amino acids long. CDR3 coding DNA: TGCGCCAGCAGCGCGGCCCTCGGATACAATGAGCAGTTCTTC. It translates to CASSAALGYNEQFF.

The genes are TRBV12-3 or TRBV12-4 and TRBJ1-1; tentative D call: TRBD1 (5 bases). Trimming cost V 5 bases and J 5 bases, with 12 bases left between them. This CDR3 has 13 amino acids. CDR3 protein: CASSLGVGTEAFF. The CDR3 DNA sequence: TGTGCCAGCAGTCTAGGGGTGGGAACTGAAGCTTTCTTT.

The rearrangement joins TRBV10-3 to TRBJ2-2; 8 bases align to TRBD2. Germline CDR1 and CDR2: ENHRY and SYGVKD. The V and J ends lost 6 bases and 4 bases, in that order; junction bases with no gene match: 10. This CDR3 is 16 amino acids long. The chain's CDR3 is CAIRKAGGPSTGELFF. As DNA, the CDR3 is TGTGCCATCAGGAAGGCGGGGGGTCCTAGCACCGGGGAGCTGTTTTTT.

This clone appeared a few times. The chain employs TRBV7-9 and TRBJ1-1; D unresolved. The CDR3 runs to 12 residues. Per germline, CDR1 SEHNR and CDR2 FQNEAQ (reference sequence). V gave up 3 bases and J gave up 6 bases, with 8 bases separating them. This CDR3 reads CASSLDGPEAFF. In nucleotides, the CDR3 is TGTGCCAGCAGCTTGGACGGGCCTGAAGCTTTCTTT.

The V and J genes are TRBV5-6 and TRBJ2-5, with 7 positions matching TRBD2. Germline-derived CDR1 and CDR2 are SGHDT and YYEEEE. V lost 1 base and J lost 4; bases outside the gene matches: 10. CDR3 length equals 16 residues. In nucleotides, the CDR3 is TGTGCCAGCAGCTTGTGGGAGGGAATGAGTGTAGAGACCCAGTACTTC. Translation gives CASSLWEGMSVETQYF.

J is TRBJ2-1 and V is TRBV4-1; maybe TRBD2 (6 bases). Trimming shortened V by 0 bases and J by 0 bases, and 9 bases separated the two germline ends. The CDR3 runs to 16 residues. Germline-derived CDR1 and CDR2 are MGHRA and YSYEKL. The DNA for the CDR3 is TGCGCCAGCAGCCAAGATATTAGCGGCTCCTACAATGAGCAGTTCTTC. Translation gives CASSQDISGSYNEQFF.

V usage is TRBV19 and J usage is TRBJ1-5; D uncertain. CDR1 is LNHDA, CDR2 SQIVND, per germline (reference sequence). CDR3 size: 13 residues. V dropped 1 base and J dropped 9 bases, with 10 bases sitting between them. Here the CDR3 reads CASSIGPKVPQHF. The DNA of the CDR3 is TGTGCCAGTAGTATAGGCCCGAAGGTGCCCCAGCATTTT.

This chain links TRBV30 with TRBJ2-2; no clear D. The germline CDR1 and CDR2 sequences are GTSNPN and SVGIG (reference sequence). The CDR3 is made up of 12 amino acids. V lost 4 bases, J lost 4 bases, and 7 bases lay in between. The DNA for the CDR3 is TGTGCCTGGAACCTAGGCACCGGGGAGCTGTTTTTT. It translates to CAWNLGTGELFF.

The chain recombines TRBV6-2 or TRBV6-3 with TRBJ2-7; D may correspond to TRBD1 or TRBD2 (5 bases each). CDR3 length: 15 residues. Per the germline V gene, CDR1 is MNHEY and CDR2 is SVGEGT. V lost 4 bases and J 0 bases, leaving 13 bases between the germline ends. CDR3 residues: CASSSPWGPSYEQYF. Here the CDR3 DNA reads TGTGCCAGCAGTTCACCCTGGGGACCCTCCTACGAGCAGTACTTC.

The gene calls are TRBV5-4 and TRBJ2-1; TRBD2 agrees at 9 bases. This CDR3 is 17 amino acids long. The V and J ends lost 2 bases and 10 bases, in that order; junction bases with no gene match: 16. Germline values: CDR1 SGHNT, CDR2 YYREEE (reference sequence). The CDR3 DNA sequence: TGTGCCAGCAGCTTAGACGGTCTAGCGGGAATTTCCAGGGAGCAGTTCTTC. It yields the protein CASSLDGLAGISREQFF.

J is TRBJ2-1 and V is TRBV11-2; D might be TRBD2 (5 bases). Germline CDR1 reads SGHAT; CDR2 reads FQNNGV. V was cut by 5 bases and J by 7 bases, with 12 bases left in between. This CDR3 is 13 amino acids long. The CDR3 nucleotides read TGTGCCAGCAGCACGGGGTCGGGGAATGAGCAGTTCTTC. Translated: CASSTGSGNEQFF.

This clone was seen a single time. Other DNA variants within this sample encode the same CDR3. This chain connects TRBV6-1 to TRBJ2-7; D not resolved. V lost 3 bases and J 2 bases, leaving 14 bases between the germline ends. The CDR3 runs to 15 residues. From germline, CDR1 is MNHNS and CDR2 SASEGT. CDR3 residues: CASSDWVEQPYEQYF. CDR3 coding DNA: TGTGCCAGCAGTGATTGGGTGGAACAGCCCTACGAGCAGTACTTC.

V is TRBV5-4 and J is TRBJ2-7, with TRBD1 matching over 9 bases. The CDR3 length is 14 residues. The germline gives CDR1 SGHNT, CDR2 YYREEE (reference sequence). J lost 7 bases, V lost 2 bases, and 7 bases had no gene match. CDR3 sequence reads: CASSLQGAPREQYF. The CDR3 region has the DNA TGTGCCAGCAGCTTACAGGGGGCCCCGCGGGAGCAGTACTTC.

This sequence joins TRBV29-1 and TRBJ2-5; 10 bases match TRBD2. The CDR3 has 12 amino acids. The V gene's germline CDR1 is SQVTM and CDR2 ANQGSEA. Germline trimming cut 4 bases from V and 4 bases from J; bases unmatched to any gene: 0. The DNA for the CDR3 is TGCAGCGTTGGGACTAGCGGAGAGACCCAGTACTTC. It yields the protein CSVGTSGETQYF.

This clone occurred once. CDR3: CSVVQGAGYEQYF. The CDR3 DNA is TGCAGCGTTGTGCAGGGGGCCGGGTACGAGCAGTACTTC. This rearrangement joins TRBV29-1 to TRBJ2-7, with 8 nucleotides matching TRBD1. V trimming: 4 bases; J trimming: 4 bases; junction bases outside the gene matches: 6. CDR3 length equals 13 residues. The germline CDR1 and CDR2 sequences are SQVTM and ANQGSEA.